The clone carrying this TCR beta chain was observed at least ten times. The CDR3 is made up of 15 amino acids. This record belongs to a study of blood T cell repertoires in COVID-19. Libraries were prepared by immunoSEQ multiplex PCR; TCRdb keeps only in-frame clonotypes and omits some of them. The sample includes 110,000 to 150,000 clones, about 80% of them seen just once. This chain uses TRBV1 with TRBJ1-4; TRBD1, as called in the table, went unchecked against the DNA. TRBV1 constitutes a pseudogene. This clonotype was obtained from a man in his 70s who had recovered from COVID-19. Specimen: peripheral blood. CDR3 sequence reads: CTSSPPGQGYEKLFF. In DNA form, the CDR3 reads TGCACCAGCAGCCCCCCGGGACAGGGGTATGAAAAACTGTTTTTT.